The T cell receptor (beta chain) described here comes from a study of blood T cell repertoires in COVID-19. Study in general: Acute and convalescent COVID-19 specimens originated in the United States, Italy and Spain. T cells, B-cell-depleted T cells, or PBMCs provided the cDNA or gDNA that served as material.

Assay: immunoSEQ multiplex PCR; the TCRdb copy retains only in-frame clones and omits some. The sample lists under 200,000 clones, around 85% occurring once. Seattle's enrolled individuals joined amid active infection and were then monitored longitudinally. Trimming removed 4 bases at V and 12 bases at J, with 14 bases between. This CDR3 contains 12 residues. Looked up from germline, CDR1 is SGHDT and CDR2 is YYEEEE. The genes are TRBV5-6 and TRBJ2-1, with D possibly TRBD1 on 6 matching bases. Sequenced input: peripheral blood. The clonotype originates from a woman in her sixties or seventies with COVID-19, enrolled during active disease. In DNA form, the CDR3 reads TGTGCCAGCAGCCCATCAGACAGGCTGCAGTTCTTC. Residues: CASSPSDRLQFF.